These 14 T cell receptor beta chains share one sample of origin, sequenced in a study of Ad26.COV2.S vaccination and SARS-CoV-2 variants. Sequencing used immunoSEQ multiplex PCR; TCRdb keeps in-frame clones, though not all of them. The table lists 200,000 to 300,000 clones, 70% to 90% of them singletons. Treatment noted: roughly 18 received Ad26.COV2.S at low or high dose, single or two shots; about 5 received placebo; per-sample allocation not given. Collection of the samples took place on day 63 after the first injection of vaccine or placebo. The sample was peripheral blood, taken in a trial of Ad26.COV2.S vaccine versus placebo. Receptors were obtained from a person between 18 and 60 years old who received the Ad26.COV2.S COVID-19 vaccine or a placebo.

This clone is a singleton in its sample. V usage is TRBV28 and J usage is TRBJ1-1; the D is unclear. Germline V gene data show CDR1 as MDHEN and CDR2 as SYDVKM. The CDR3 loop spans 14 amino acids. V lost 7 bases to trimming and J lost 0 bases, with 12 bases between them. The CDR3 here is CASNEPGVNTEAFF. The CDR3 DNA reads TGTGCCAGCAACGAACCGGGCGTGAACACTGAAGCTTTCTTT.

The chain couples TRBV5-1 to TRBJ1-1, with D maybe TRBD1 (5 bases). V was clipped by 4 bases and J by 4 bases, with 20 bases between them. CDR1 is SGHRS, CDR2 YFSETQ, per germline. The CDR3 length is 16 residues. For the CDR3, the DNA is TGCGCCAGCAGCCCCCGTCCATCCCTAGGGACCACTGAAGCTTTCTTT. It yields the protein CASSPRPSLGTTEAFF.

J is TRBJ2-3 and V is TRBV27, with 7 bases that match TRBD2. There are 15 residues in the CDR3. Germline V lookup: CDR1 MNHEY, CDR2 SMNVEV (reference sequence). With 5 bases clipped from V and 0 bases from J, the junction kept 5 bases outside the gene matches. CDR3 nucleotide sequence: TGTGCCAGCAGTCTACTAGCGCCTAGCACAGATACGCAGTATTTT. This codes for CASSLLAPSTDTQYF.

The gene calls are TRBV21-1 and TRBJ2-4; the table's D call of TRBD1 was not tested on the DNA. TRBV21-1 is termed a pseudogene. This CDR3 contains 15 residues. DNA of the CDR3: TGTGCCAGCAGCATGAGCTGGGGCGGTAGAAACATTCAGTACTTC. Its translation: CASSMSWGGRNIQYF.

The chain links TRBV7-9 to TRBJ2-1; tentatively, D is TRBD2 (5 bases). Trimming took off 3 bases at V and 8 bases at J, with 8 bases between the two ends. There are 12 residues in the CDR3. Per the germline V gene, CDR1 is SEHNR and CDR2 is FQNEAQ (reference sequence). CDR3 sequence (DNA): TGTGCCAGCAGCTTGAGCGGCGATGAGCAGTTCTTC. This sequence encodes CASSLSGDEQFF.

The gene calls are TRBV27 and TRBJ1-2, with D perhaps TRBD1 (6 bases). Germline-derived CDR1 and CDR2 are MNHEY and SMNVEV (reference sequence). V was shortened by 0 bases and J by 4 bases, with 12 bases between the two germline ends. The CDR3 length is 15 residues. For the CDR3, the DNA is TGTGCCAGCAGTTTATCAGGTGGAGGGGGCTATGGCTACACCTTC. It translates to CASSLSGGGGYGYTF.

The gene calls are TRBV28 and TRBJ1-4; no clear D gene. The V gene lost 5 bases and the J gene lost 8 bases, with 12 bases spanning the gap. Germline assignment: CDR1 MDHEN and CDR2 SYDVKM. This CDR3 is built from 13 residues. In nucleotides, the CDR3 is TGTGCCAGCAGTCTGCGACCATCAGAAAAACTGTTTTTT. It is translated as CASSLRPSEKLFF. The full variable domain, in which reference TRBV28 and TRBJ1-4 provide the parts outside the CDR3, is DVKVTQSSRYLVKRTGEKVFLECVQDMDHENMFWYRQDPGLGLRLIYFSYDVKMKEKGDIPEGYSVSREKKERFSLILESASTNQTSMYLCASSLRPSEKLFFGSGTQLSVL.

This clone showed up just a few times. V usage is TRBV3-1 (or the pseudogene TRBV3-2) and J usage is TRBJ1-1; no reliable D call. V was cut by 2 bases and J by 4 bases, with 8 bases left in between. The germline V gene has CDR1 LGHDT and CDR2 YNNKEL (reference sequence). The CDR3 contains 13 residues. The DNA for the CDR3 is TGTGCCAGCAGCCAAACGGCTGTCACTGAAGCTTTCTTT. It translates to CASSQTAVTEAFF.

The J gene is TRBJ1-4, the V gene TRBV4-2, with TRBD1 identical over 8 bases. V dropped 2 bases and J dropped 15; count of bases not matched to a gene: 5. The CDR3 has 12 residues. Germline lookup yields CDR1 LGHNA and CDR2 YNFKEQ. CDR3 in DNA: TGTGCCAGCAGCCAACCCCGGGACAGGTTGTTTTTT. It codes for CASSQPRDRLFF.

The J gene is TRBJ2-1, the V gene TRBV28; 11 positions agree with TRBD2. CDR3 length equals 16 residues. In germline, CDR1 is MDHEN, CDR2 SYDVKM. With 2 bases clipped from V and 12 bases from J, the junction kept 12 bases outside the gene matches. CDR3 sequence reads: CASSLPSSGGIMGQFF. The DNA for the CDR3 is TGTGCCAGCAGTTTACCTTCTAGCGGGGGGATTATGGGGCAGTTCTTC.

The chain is built from TRBV7-8 and TRBJ2-3, with D perhaps TRBD2 (6 bases). Trimming pared 1 base from V and 1 base from J, leaving 9 bases between. This CDR3 is built from 15 residues. CDR1 SGHVS and CDR2 FQNEAQ come from the germline V gene. CDR3 coding DNA: TGTGCCAGCAGCTTAGACGGCGGGGGCACAGATACGCAGTATTTT. It is translated as CASSLDGGGTDTQYF.

The CDR3 sequence is CASSLRRENNSPLHF. CDR3 coding DNA: TGTGCCAGCAGTTTACGTCGGGAGAATAATTCACCCCTCCACTTT. The V gene is TRBV28, the J gene TRBJ1-6; unclear D gene. V was cut by 2 bases and J by 5 bases, with 10 bases left in between. CDR3 size: 15 residues. The V gene's germline CDR1 is MDHEN and CDR2 SYDVKM.

This clone turned up a few times. The rearrangement uses TRBV19 and TRBJ1-5; no clear D. CDR1 is LNHDA and CDR2 is SQIVND in the germline V gene (reference sequence). CDR3 length: 16 residues. V dropped 0 bases and J dropped 2 bases, with 11 bases sitting between them. DNA of the CDR3: TGTGCCAGTAGTATAGACAGCCGATATGGCAATCAGCCCCAGCATTTT. Protein: CASSIDSRYGNQPQHF.

This clone has more than one count but fewer than ten. The V and J genes are TRBV5-1 and TRBJ2-3, with D hard to call. CDR3 length equals 12 residues. V dropped 3 bases and J dropped 2 bases, with 4 bases sitting between them. In germline, CDR1 is SGHRS, CDR2 YFSETQ. CDR3 nucleotide sequence: TGCGCCAGCAGCTGGGACACAGATACGCAGTATTTT. Translated, it gives CASSWDTDTQYF. The full variable domain, completed using reference TRBV5-1 and TRBJ2-3, is KAGVTQTPRYLIKTRGQQVTLSCSPISGHRSVSWYQQTPGQGLQFLFEYFSETQRNKGNFPGRFSGRQFSNSRSEMNVSTLELGDSALYLCASSWDTDTQYFGPGTRLTVL.